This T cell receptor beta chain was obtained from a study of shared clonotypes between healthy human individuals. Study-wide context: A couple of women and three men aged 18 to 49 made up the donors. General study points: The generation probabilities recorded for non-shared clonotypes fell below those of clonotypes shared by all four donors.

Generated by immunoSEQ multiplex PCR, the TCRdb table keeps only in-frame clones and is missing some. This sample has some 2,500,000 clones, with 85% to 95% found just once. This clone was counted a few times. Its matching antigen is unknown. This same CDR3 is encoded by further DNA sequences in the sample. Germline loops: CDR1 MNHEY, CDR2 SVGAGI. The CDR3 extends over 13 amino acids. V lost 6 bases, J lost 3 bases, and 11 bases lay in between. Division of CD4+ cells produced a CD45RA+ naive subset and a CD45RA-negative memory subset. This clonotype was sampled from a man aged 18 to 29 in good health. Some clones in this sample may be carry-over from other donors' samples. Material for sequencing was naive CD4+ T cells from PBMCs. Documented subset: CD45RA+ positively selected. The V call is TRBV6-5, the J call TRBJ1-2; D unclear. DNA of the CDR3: TGTGCCAGCAGCCCCCGGGAACACTATGGCTACACCTTC. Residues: CASSPREHYGYTF.